This T cell receptor beta chain was sequenced during a study of blood T cell repertoires in COVID-19. This clone was picked up a small number of times. There are 16 residues in the CDR3. The V gene's germline CDR1 is MGHRA and CDR2 YSYEKL. V lost 4 bases to trimming and J lost 4 bases; unmatched junction nucleotides: 7. This table comes from immunoSEQ multiplex PCR, and its TCRdb copy is limited to in-frame clones, with some not included. The table shows 130,000 to 150,000 clones, with roughly 82% occurring only once. This clonotype originated in a woman aged 45-60 years in a cohort sampled during active or convalescent COVID-19. The chain is built from TRBV4-1 and TRBJ1-1, with TRBD1 matching 12 bases. Sequenced sample: peripheral blood. This CDR3 is CASSRGTGGAGTEAFF. In nucleotides, the CDR3 is TGCGCCAGCAGCCGCGGGACAGGGGGCGCGGGCACTGAAGCTTTCTTT.